This TCR beta chain is from a study of human T cells and chemical hapten exposure. Whole-study context: An approximately 2 cm by approximately 2 cm inner upper arm patch received 2% DPC for sensitization. Study results and caveats: Healthy individuals' immune responses may differ from those of donors, who had alopecia.

Time point defined: patch test 1, 2 weeks after DPC sensitization. Stated treatment: therapeutic diphenylcyclopropenone sensitization with weekly scalp DPC. As the library was built, unique molecular identifiers were attached to individual cDNA molecules. TCRdb independently ran MiXCR on the RACE reads; one entry per CDR3 protein. The sample includes approximately 77,000 distinct CDR3 sequences, 7% to 8% of them seen just once. Trimming took 4 bases from V and 0 from J, leaving 18 bases between them. The germline V gene has CDR1 SGHRS and CDR2 YFSETQ. The CDR3 has 17 amino acids. This clonotype was observed at least ten times. Its antigen is as yet unknown.

The sample in question was whole blood, obtained in connection with sensitization to the hapten diphenylcyclopropenone (DPC). The sequence derives from a young woman with alopecia areata. Some clones in this sample may be carry-over from other donors' samples. This sequence joins TRBV5-1 and TRBJ2-3, with D perhaps assigned TRBD1 or TRBD2 (6 bases each). The CDR3 DNA reads TGCGCCAGCAGCCCCCTAAAGGTGGGGGGCAGCACAGATACGCAGTATTTT. This encodes CASSPLKVGGSTDTQYF.